The present T cell receptor (beta chain) was sequenced within a study of T-cell memory formation after mild COVID-19. Background on the study: TCR clusters were largely donor specific. Regarding the study as a whole: Among clones contracting day 15 to 85, CD4/CD8 was balanced, whereas later expanders leaned CD4+. Those CD4+ clones that contracted were mainly in CM and EM (CD8+ ones in EMRA).

At least ten counts were recorded for this clonotype. Its antigen remains unidentified. TCRdb re-analysed the 5' RACE reads in MiXCR, keeping a single row per CDR3 protein. The sample contains hundreds of thousands of distinct CDR3 sequences, around a sixth of which appear only once. The TCR originated in an adult woman who had mild COVID-19 (a few samples of this study predate the infection). Cell type and time point are not known. The material sequenced was PBMCs or a T cell subset sorted from them (not recorded which).

CDR3 sequence: CASSPGQGHYGYTF. The CDR3 DNA reads as TGTGCCAGCAGCCCGGGACAGGGGCACTATGGCTACACCTTC. The V call is TRBV7-2, the J call TRBJ1-2, with 10 positions matching TRBD1. Looked up from germline, CDR1 is SGHTA and CDR2 is FQGNSA. This CDR3 is 14 amino acids long. V was clipped by 5 bases and J by 3 bases; unmatched bases: 3.